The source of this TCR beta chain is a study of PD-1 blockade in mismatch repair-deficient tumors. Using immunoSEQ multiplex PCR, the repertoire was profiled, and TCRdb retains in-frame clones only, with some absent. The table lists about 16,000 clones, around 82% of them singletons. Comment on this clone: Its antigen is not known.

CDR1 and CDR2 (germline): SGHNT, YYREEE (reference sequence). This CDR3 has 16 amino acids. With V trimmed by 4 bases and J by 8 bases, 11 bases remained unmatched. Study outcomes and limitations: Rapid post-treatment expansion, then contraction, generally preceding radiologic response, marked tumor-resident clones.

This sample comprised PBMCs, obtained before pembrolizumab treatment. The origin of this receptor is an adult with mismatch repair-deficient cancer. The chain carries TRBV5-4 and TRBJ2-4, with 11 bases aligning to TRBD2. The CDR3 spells CASSPDLASGRHIQYF. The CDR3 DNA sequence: TGTGCCAGCAGCCCCGACCTGGCTAGCGGGAGGCACATTCAGTACTTC.